These T cell receptor beta chains were read from a single sample in a study of early T cells in non-severe SARS-CoV-2 infection. Each CDR3 protein gets one entry after TCRdb re-called the 5' RACE reads with MiXCR. The sample has around 19,000 distinct CDR3 sequences, over 5% seen once. The source material was whole blood. Source of these receptors: an adult who was a healthcare worker with PCR-confirmed SARS-CoV-2 infection or an uninfected control (not recorded which). Each CDR3 is given with its conserved first and last residue. D genes are given only for firm matches.

>TRBV7-9|.
CASKSFRYEQYF
>TRBV28|TRBD1
CASSSRQGVHEQYF
>TRBV20-1|.
CSAKTDTGFETQYF
>TRBV5-4|.
CASSLVGATGELFF
>TRBV29-1|TRBD2
CSVVGILAGGYEQYF
>TRBV7-9|.
CASSPLAYNEQFF
>TRBV4-2|.
CASSQDRQGLTEAFF
>TRBV2|.
CASSAKMNTEAFF
>TRBV6-2/TRBV6-3|TRBD2
CASSYAGLAGPYEQYF
>TRBV20-1|.
CSARDPIAATWGETQYF
>TRBV6-6|.
CASSYPAGHEAFF
>TRBV20-1|TRBD1
CSAPAETGRAFF
>TRBV6-4|.
CASSGTRGDYNEQFF
>TRBV12-3/TRBV12-4|TRBD2
CASRASGDISYNEQFF
>TRBV6-6|.
CASSYSSKGRGVSGYTF
>TRBV4-1|TRBD1
CASSQDIGQEADTQYF
>TRBV7-8|TRBD2
CASSAGTSGSRNEQFF
>TRBV20-1|.
CSASLFTQYF
>TRBV11-3|TRBD2
CASSSPGLADNEQFF
>TRBV7-9|TRBD2
CASSWTVRDYPWNVLTF
>TRBV19|.
CASRGTPSTDTQYF
>TRBV20-1|.
CSAGQQGLGQYF
>TRBV20-1|.
CSAQSGDQPQHF
>TRBV20-1|TRBD2
CSARDYGGSPDTQYF
>TRBV20-1|TRBD1
CSATEDPGTGGFGEQFF
>TRBV10-1|.
CASRVVYGFYEQYF
>TRBV5-1|TRBD2
CASSGRETDTQYF
>TRBV5-6|TRBD1
CASSWKDRGRYEKLFF
>TRBV5-1|.
CASSLEQGVAGVDEQFF
>TRBV11-2|TRBD1
CASSRDSLSTDTQYF
>TRBV28|.
CASNVGLGNQPQHF
>TRBV5-1|.
CASSPTMKTDRDYGNTIYF
>TRBV18|.
CASSLTGETQYF
>TRBV3-1|.
CASSRDNKEKLFF
>TRBV29-1|.
CSVRTDLAKNIQYF
>TRBV14|.
CASSEREKIYEQYF
>TRBV6-4|TRBD1
CASRPDRGLKTAKNIQYF
>TRBV6-6|.
CASTLSRSTDTQYF
>TRBV12-3/TRBV12-4|TRBD1
CASSFFSLPRTGGIRYQPQHF
>TRBV20-1|TRBD2
CSAAPSGKLSYEQYF
>TRBV4-1|.
CASSRSTLEEQYF
>TRBV20-1|.
CSARGDSGANVLTF
>TRBV27|.
CASRKQGGGNTIYF
>TRBV7-3|TRBD1
CASSKQGDTEAFF
>TRBV6-1|.
CASSEGLEAYNEQFF
>TRBV15|.
CATSRVQGFYNEQFF